What follows are 32 T cell receptor beta chains derived from one specimen sequenced in a study of blood T cell repertoires in COVID-19. Sequencing used immunoSEQ multiplex PCR; TCRdb keeps in-frame clones, though not all of them. The sample holds fewer than 200,000 clones, roughly 87% seen once. Sequenced material: peripheral blood. The receptors originated from a woman aged 55-70 years with COVID-19, enrolled during active disease.

The chain uses TRBV19 and TRBJ2-1; TRBD2 aligns across 9 bases. Germline V gene data show CDR1 as LNHDA and CDR2 as SQIVND (reference sequence). There are 16 residues in the CDR3. Trimming cost V 8 bases and J 4 bases; bases outside gene matches: 12. CDR3 in amino acids: CASEPRLAGTYNEQFF. The DNA for the CDR3 is TGTGCCAGTGAACCGCGGCTAGCGGGAACTTACAATGAGCAGTTCTTC.

The rearrangement uses TRBV6-4 and TRBJ2-1; possible D gene TRBD2, 7 bases. CDR3 length: 16 amino acids. The V gene's germline CDR1 is MRHNA and CDR2 SNTAGT. Trimming removed 2 bases from V and 7 bases from J, with 18 bases in between. CDR3 region: CASSDGGGRSSNEQFF. The CDR3 DNA sequence: TGTGCCAGCAGTGACGGGGGCGGGAGAAGTAGTAATGAGCAGTTCTTC.

The CDR3 DNA reads TGTGCCAGCAGCCGGGGACTAGCGGATAACACCGGGGAGCTGTTTTTT. This codes for CASSRGLADNTGELFF. This sequence joins TRBV4-2 and TRBJ2-2; 11 bases map to TRBD2. Germline values: CDR1 LGHNA, CDR2 YNFKEQ. The V segment lost 4 bases and the J segment 2 bases; nucleotides outside the gene matches: 3. This CDR3 has 16 residues.

Only one count was recorded for this clone. The rearrangement joins TRBV19 to TRBJ1-4; TRBD1 is a possible D gene (6 bases). This CDR3 has 14 residues. The germline CDR1 and CDR2 sequences are LNHDA and SQIVND (reference sequence). V was pared by 7 bases and J by 3 bases, with 12 bases between. CDR3 DNA: TGTGCCAGTAAAACAGGGCGAGCTAATGAAAAACTGTTTTTT. Translation gives CASKTGRANEKLFF.

The CDR3 DNA reads as TGTGCCTGGAGTGTACACAGGCAGGGCCCCTATGGCTACACCTTC. It encodes CAWSVHRQGPYGYTF. The chain recombines TRBV30 with TRBJ1-2; possibly TRBD1 for D (5 bases). The V and J ends lost 0 bases and 4 bases respectively, with 15 bases between them. CDR1 and CDR2 (germline): GTSNPN, SVGIG (reference sequence). The CDR3 loop spans 15 amino acids.

As concerns this clone: Other DNA variants within this sample encode the same CDR3. This chain links TRBV28 with TRBJ1-2; D might be TRBD1 (5 bases). Germline lookup yields CDR1 MDHEN and CDR2 SYDVKM. The CDR3 is 12 residues long. Deletions cut 5 bases from V and 4 bases from J, with 8 bases between. The CDR3, as DNA: TGTGCCAGCAGTGGTACAGGCTATGGCTACACCTTC. It specifies CASSGTGYGYTF.

The chain links TRBV7-9 to TRBJ2-7; 11 bases are a match to TRBD2. This CDR3 has 13 amino acids. V was clipped by 4 bases and J by 4 bases; unmatched bases: 0. The germline gives CDR1 SEHNR, CDR2 FQNEAQ (reference sequence). The DNA for the CDR3 is TGTGCCAGCAGCTCTAGCGGGAGGTACGAGCAGTACTTC. Its protein is CASSSSGRYEQYF.

This clone has just one count. The J gene is TRBJ1-1, the V gene TRBV14; 9 nucleotides align to TRBD1. With V trimmed by 4 bases and J by 3 bases, 3 bases remained unmatched. There are 14 residues in the CDR3. Germline V gene lookup returns CDR1 SGHDN and CDR2 FVKESK. CDR3 sequence reads: CASSPWTGDTEAFF. The CDR3 DNA reads TGTGCCAGCAGCCCCTGGACAGGGGACACTGAAGCTTTCTTT.

CDR3 nucleotides: TGTGCCAGCAGCTTAGCTGGGCATAACTATGGCTACACCTTC. Translated, it gives CASSLAGHNYGYTF. The chain is built from TRBV7-2 and TRBJ1-2, with D uncertain. Trimming removed 0 bases from V and 1 base from J, with 6 bases in between. Germline values: CDR1 SGHTA, CDR2 FQGNSA. This CDR3 spans 14 amino acids. The complete variable domain, with remaining parts taken from reference TRBV7-2 and TRBJ1-2, reads GAGVSQSPSNKVTEKGKDVELRCDPISGHTALYWYRQSLGQGLEFLIYFQGNSAPDKSGLPSDRFSAERTGGSVSTLTIQRTQQEDSAVYLCASSLAGHNYGYTFGSGTRLTVV.

This rearrangement joins TRBV9 to TRBJ2-2, with TRBD1 as a possible D gene (7 bases). CDR3 length: 13 amino acids. From germline, CDR1 is SGDLS and CDR2 YYNGEE. The ends were cut back, 3 bases at V and 6 bases at J, with 9 bases in the middle. CDR3 protein: CASSGRGAGELFF. CDR3 nucleotides: TGTGCCAGCAGCGGCAGGGGGGCCGGGGAGCTGTTTTTT.

V usage is TRBV6-6 and J usage is TRBJ1-3; 9 bases match TRBD1. Germline V gives CDR1 MNHNY, CDR2 SVGAGI (reference sequence). This CDR3 has 14 amino acids. Trimming took 7 bases from V and 9 from J; bases not matched to a gene: 10. The CDR3, as DNA: TGTGCCAGCACCCCGACAGGGGGAGTAGGCACCATATATTTT. It codes for CASTPTGGVGTIYF.

The chain employs TRBV11-2 and TRBJ2-2; 7 bases fit TRBD1. With 5 bases clipped from V and 6 bases from J, the junction kept 9 bases outside the gene matches. Germline CDR1 and CDR2: SGHAT and FQNNGV. The CDR3 sequence is 15 residues long. Here the CDR3 reads CASSPTGSKAGELFF. CDR3 sequence (DNA): TGTGCCAGCAGCCCGACAGGGTCGAAAGCCGGGGAGCTGTTTTTT.

The V gene is TRBV21-1, the J gene TRBJ1-5. TRBV21-1 is deemed a pseudogene. The CDR3 spans 17 residues. CDR3 bases: TGTGCCAGCACGAATAGTGGTGCATCGACTGGCAATCAGCCCCAGCATTTT. Amino acid sequence: CASTNSGASTGNQPQHF.

The CDR3: CAWNQEGKGEQYF. Written as DNA, the CDR3 is TGTGCCTGGAACCAAGAGGGCAAGGGCGAGCAGTACTTC. The chain joins TRBV30 to TRBJ2-7, with D perhaps TRBD2 (5 bases). Germline CDR1 and CDR2: GTSNPN and SVGIG (reference sequence). V was pared by 4 bases and J by 6 bases, with 16 bases between. The CDR3 totals 13 residues. Variable domain in full (rest from reference TRBV30 and TRBJ2-7): SQTIHQWPATLVQPVGSPLSLECTVEGTSNPNLYWYRQAAGRGLQLLFYSVGIGQISSEVPQNLSASRPQDRQFILSSKKLLLSDSGFYLCAWNQEGKGEQYFGPGTRLTVT.

The chain joins TRBV5-6 to TRBJ1-2; unclear D gene. This CDR3 is 12 amino acids long. Germline-derived CDR1 and CDR2 are SGHDT and YYEEEE. Trimming shortened V by 1 base and J by 8 bases, and 9 bases separated the two germline ends. The CDR3 DNA follows: TGTGCCAGCAGCTTGTGGCCGGAGGGCTACACCTTC. Protein sequence: CASSLWPEGYTF.

The genes are TRBV20-1 and TRBJ2-1; D unclear. Germline lookup yields CDR1 DFQATT and CDR2 SNEGSKA (reference sequence). V dropped 5 bases and J dropped 8 bases, with 10 bases sitting between them. The CDR3 is made up of 11 amino acids. The CDR3 reads CSAHRSYEQFF. Here the CDR3 DNA reads TGCAGTGCTCATCGGAGCTATGAGCAGTTCTTC.

The chain employs TRBV28 and TRBJ1-1; a weak D match, TRBD1 (5 bases). V was shortened by 2 bases and J by 2 bases, with 12 bases between the two germline ends. Germline assignment: CDR1 MDHEN and CDR2 SYDVKM. The CDR3 contains 15 residues. The CDR3 region is CASSLSKGVNTEAFF. The CDR3 region has the DNA TGTGCCAGCAGTTTAAGTAAAGGGGTAAACACTGAAGCTTTCTTT.

The CDR3 DNA reads TGTGCCACCAGCATTGGGGGGGACACAGATACGCAGTATTTT. Residues: CATSIGGDTDTQYF. This sequence joins TRBV15 and TRBJ2-3, with 7 bases fitting TRBD2. The CDR3 totals 14 residues. V dropped 4 bases and J dropped 2; count of bases not matched to a gene: 3. Looked up from germline, CDR1 is LNHNV and CDR2 is YYDKDF (reference sequence). Based on the CDR3 plus reference TRBV15 and TRBJ2-3, the full variable domain is DAMVIQNPRYQVTQFGKPVTLSCSQTLNHNVMYWYQQKSSQAPKLLFHYYDKDFNNEADTPDNFQSRRPNTSFCFLDIRSPGLGDTAMYLCATSIGGDTDTQYFGPGTRLTVL.

The genes are TRBV7-6 and TRBJ2-1; TRBD2 is a possible D gene (5 bases). Germline V gene sequence: CDR1 SGHVS, CDR2 FNYEAQ. CDR3 size: 16 residues. V was clipped by 4 bases and J by 0 bases, with 13 bases between them. The CDR3 DNA is TGTGCCAGCAGCTGGAGCGGAGTAAGCTCCTACAATGAGCAGTTCTTC. It encodes CASSWSGVSSYNEQFF.

The chain recombines TRBV14 with TRBJ1-1; possibly TRBD1 for D (6 bases). The CDR3 has 14 amino acids. Deletions cut 0 bases from V and 11 bases from J, with 16 bases between. The V gene's germline CDR1 is SGHDN and CDR2 FVKESK. The CDR3 sequence is CASSQDLMGARAFF. For the CDR3, the DNA is TGTGCCAGCAGCCAAGATCTTATGGGGGCGAGGGCTTTCTTT.

The genes are TRBV6-1 and TRBJ1-3; D uncertain. This CDR3 has 11 residues. V was cut by 3 bases and J by 15 bases, with 12 bases left in between. Germline V gene data show CDR1 as MNHNS and CDR2 as SASEGT. The CDR3 spells CASSDLTGKYF. Here the CDR3 DNA reads TGTGCCAGCAGTGATCTAACGGGGAAATATTTT.

The chain uses TRBV6-1 and TRBJ2-5; 11 bases match TRBD2. The trim removed 4 bases at V and 5 bases at J, leaving 12 bases unmatched. Per the germline V gene, CDR1 is MNHNS and CDR2 is SASEGT. The CDR3 length is 17 residues. The CDR3 DNA reads TGTGCCAGCAGTGGAGTTTTAGCGGGGGGGCCTAAGGAGACCCAGTACTTC. Translated: CASSGVLAGGPKETQYF.

The chain uses TRBV6-5 and TRBJ1-2, with no clear D. Germline CDR1 and CDR2: MNHEY and SVGAGI. V was shortened by 10 bases and J by 7 bases, with 13 bases between the two germline ends. This CDR3 is 11 amino acids long. CDR3 nucleotides: TGTGCCACCCTCCTAGGACTTGGCTACACCTTC. Translating gives CATLLGLGYTF.

This clone has a handful of counts. The V and J genes are TRBV2 and TRBJ1-4; 9 bases agree with TRBD1. The CDR3 sequence is 15 residues long. With 1 base clipped from V and 7 bases from J, the junction kept 4 bases outside the gene matches. Germline CDR1 reads SNHLY; CDR2 reads FYNNEI. CDR3 in DNA: TGTGCCAGCAGTGAAGGCGGGACAGGGAGTGAAAAACTGTTTTTT. It encodes CASSEGGTGSEKLFF.

This clone was picked up one time. The chain employs TRBV5-1 and TRBJ2-2; TRBD2 matches at 7 bases. The V gene end was trimmed by 4 bases and the J gene end by 6 bases; junction bases not matched to a gene: 15. The CDR3 is made up of 17 amino acids. CDR1 is SGHRS and CDR2 is YFSETQ in the germline V gene. CDR3 in amino acids: CASSLIGGRNPPGELFF. The CDR3 DNA sequence: TGCGCCAGCAGCCTGATTGGCGGGAGAAACCCTCCCGGGGAGCTGTTTTTT.

The rearrangement links TRBV29-1 to TRBJ1-1, with D hard to call. The CDR3 is 13 residues long. Germline V gives CDR1 SQVTM, CDR2 ANQGSEA. V was trimmed by 3 bases and J by 1 base, leaving 9 bases between them. This chain's CDR3 is CSVEAGKNTEAFF. The DNA of the CDR3 is TGCAGCGTTGAGGCAGGAAAGAACACTGAAGCTTTCTTT.

The chain employs TRBV7-8 and TRBJ2-3; no clear D gene. V gave up 5 bases and J gave up 2 bases, with 5 bases separating them. The CDR3 extends over 12 amino acids. CDR1 and CDR2 from the germline V gene are SGHVS and FQNEAQ. CDR3 protein: CASSPDTDTQYF. The DNA of the CDR3 is TGTGCCAGCAGCCCAGACACAGATACGCAGTATTTT.

V is TRBV7-8 and J is TRBJ2-7; 8 bases fit TRBD2. CDR3 size: 16 residues. CDR1 is SGHVS and CDR2 is FQNEAQ in the germline V gene. The J segment lost 0 bases and the V segment lost 5 bases, leaving 9 bases of the junction unmatched. CDR3 in amino acids: CASSPLRLANSYEQYF. Here the CDR3 DNA reads TGTGCCAGCAGCCCCTTGCGACTAGCGAACTCCTACGAGCAGTACTTC.

The rearrangement uses TRBV9 and TRBJ1-1, with D perhaps TRBD1 (6 bases). Trimming removed 4 bases from V and 1 base from J, with 14 bases in between. The CDR3 is made up of 15 amino acids. The germline gives CDR1 SGDLS, CDR2 YYNGEE. Here the CDR3 reads CASSPRGGSNTEAFF. For the CDR3, the DNA is TGTGCCAGCAGCCCCCGTGGGGGCTCGAACACTGAAGCTTTCTTT.

The V and J genes are TRBV28 and TRBJ1-1; TRBD1 matches at 8 bases. The CDR3 sequence is 14 residues long. The trim removed 5 bases at V and 2 bases at J, leaving 4 bases unmatched. Germline V lookup: CDR1 MDHEN, CDR2 SYDVKM. The CDR3 region has the DNA TGTGCCAGCAGTGTGACAGGGGCCAACACTGAAGCTTTCTTT. It codes for CASSVTGANTEAFF.

The rearrangement links TRBV7-8 to TRBJ2-7; D possibly corresponds to TRBD1 (6 bases). Germline V gene lookup returns CDR1 SGHVS and CDR2 FQNEAQ. V was trimmed by 5 bases and J by 2 bases, leaving 13 bases between them. The CDR3 consists of 14 residues. CDR3 region: CASSLKQGTYEQYF. CDR3 sequence (DNA): TGTGCCAGCAGCCTCAAACAGGGAACCTACGAGCAGTACTTC.

This clone was counted only a few times. The chain uses TRBV7-2 and TRBJ1-5; D not certain. Germline V CDR1 and CDR2: SGHTA, FQGNSA. The CDR3 consists of 13 residues. Trimming cost V 0 bases and J 5 bases, with 5 bases left between them. The chain's CDR3 is CASSLAPDQPQHF. The CDR3 region has the DNA TGTGCCAGCAGCTTAGCCCCGGATCAGCCCCAGCATTTT.